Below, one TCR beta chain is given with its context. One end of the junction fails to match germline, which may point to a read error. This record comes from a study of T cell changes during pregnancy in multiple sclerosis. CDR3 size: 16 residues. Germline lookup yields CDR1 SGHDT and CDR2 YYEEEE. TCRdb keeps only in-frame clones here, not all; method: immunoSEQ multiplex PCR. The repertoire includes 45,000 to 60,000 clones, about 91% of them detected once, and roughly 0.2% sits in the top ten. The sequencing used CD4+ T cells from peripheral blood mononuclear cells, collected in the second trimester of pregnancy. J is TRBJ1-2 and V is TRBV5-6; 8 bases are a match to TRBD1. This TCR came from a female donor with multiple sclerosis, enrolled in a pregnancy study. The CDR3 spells CASSLGWSGTGYGYTF. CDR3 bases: TGTGCCAGCAGTTTGGGGTGGTCTGGGACAGGCTATGGCTACACCTTC.